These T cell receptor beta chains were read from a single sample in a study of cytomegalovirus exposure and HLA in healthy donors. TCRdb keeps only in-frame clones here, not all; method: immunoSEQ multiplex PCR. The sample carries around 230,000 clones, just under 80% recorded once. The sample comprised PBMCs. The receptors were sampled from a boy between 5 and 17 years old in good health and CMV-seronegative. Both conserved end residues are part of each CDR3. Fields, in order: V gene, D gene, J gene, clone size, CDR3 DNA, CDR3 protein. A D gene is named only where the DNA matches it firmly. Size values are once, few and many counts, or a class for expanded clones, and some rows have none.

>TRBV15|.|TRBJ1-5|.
TGTGCCACCAGCAGAGAAGGATTAGGGAGCGGCAAAGGAATGCCCCAGCATTTT
CATSREGLGSGKGMPQHF
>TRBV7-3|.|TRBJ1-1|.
TGTGCCAGCAGTCCCGGGGGTAGTAGGCGACGGACTGAAGCTTTCTTT
CASSPGGSRRRTEAFF
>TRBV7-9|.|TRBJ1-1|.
TGTGCCAGCAGTTCGAGACACGACACTGAAGCTTTCTTT
CASSSRHDTEAFF
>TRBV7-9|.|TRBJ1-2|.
TGTGCCAGCAGCCCCGGAGAGACAGGTCCCCTTTGGGAGTATGGCTACACCTTC
CASSPGETGPLWEYGYTF
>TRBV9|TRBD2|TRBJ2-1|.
TGTGCCAGCAGCCTAAGCCGGACTAGAGTCGGTGAGCAGTTCTTC
CASSLSRTRVGEQFF
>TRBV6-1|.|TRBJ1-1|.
TGTGCCAGCATAGGGGGCACTGAAGCTTTCTTT
CASIGGTEAFF
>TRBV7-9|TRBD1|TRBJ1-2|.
TGTGCCAGCAGCTCGAACCCGACAGGGAATGACTATGGCTACACCTTC
CASSSNPTGNDYGYTF
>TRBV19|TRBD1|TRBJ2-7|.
TGTGCCAGTAGTCCAACAGGGGTCTCCTACGAGCAGTACTTC
CASSPTGVSYEQYF
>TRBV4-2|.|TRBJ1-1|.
TGTGCCAGCAGCCAAGAGGCTTTGAACACTGAAGCTTTCTTT
CASSQEALNTEAFF
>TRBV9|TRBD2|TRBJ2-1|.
TGTGCCAGCAGCGTAGTCGATAGCGGGGGGTATACGGAGGGTGAGCAGTTCTTC
CASSVVDSGGYTEGEQFF
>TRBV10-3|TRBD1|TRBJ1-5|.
TGTGCCATCAGCCAAGGCAGGGGGGATCAGCCCCAGCATTTT
CAISQGRGDQPQHF
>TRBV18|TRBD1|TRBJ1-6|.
TGTGCCAGCTCACCGGGACAGGGGGCATATTCACCCCTCCACTTT
CASSPGQGAYSPLHF
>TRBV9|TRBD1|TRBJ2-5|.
TGTGCCAGCAGCGTAACAGGGGTTGAGACCCAGTACTTC
CASSVTGVETQYF
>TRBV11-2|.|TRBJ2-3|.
TGTGCCAGCAGCTCCTCACAGGCGCAGTATTTT
CASSSSQAQYF
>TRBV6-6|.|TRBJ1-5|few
TGTGCCAGCAGCAGGGGTCCCTCCAATCAGCCCCAGCATTTT
CASSRGPSNQPQHF
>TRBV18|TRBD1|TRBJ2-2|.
TGTGCCAGCTCACTTTGGACAGGGATTGGTTCCGGGGAGCTGTTTTTT
CASSLWTGIGSGELFF
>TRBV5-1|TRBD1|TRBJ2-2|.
TGCGCCAGCAGCTTGGCTTTGGACAGGGGTTCCGGGGAGCTGTTTTTT
CASSLALDRGSGELFF
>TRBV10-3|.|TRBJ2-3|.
TGTGCCATCAGTGAGGCGGTGGATACGCAGTATTTT
CAISEAVDTQYF
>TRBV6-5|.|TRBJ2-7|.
TGTGCCAGCAGACCCGGAGCGGGTCTTGCCTACGAGCAGTACTTC
CASRPGAGLAYEQYF
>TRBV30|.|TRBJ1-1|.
TGTGCCTGGAGTGTAAATCGATCCGGGGCTTTCTTT
CAWSVNRSGAFF
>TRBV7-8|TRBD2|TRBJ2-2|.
TGTGCCAGCAGCTCTCCGGGACTAGCCCCTCAATCCGGGGAGCTGTTTTTT
CASSSPGLAPQSGELFF
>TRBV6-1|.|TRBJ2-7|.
TGTGCCAGCAGTGATATCTACGAGCAGTACTTC
CASSDIYEQYF
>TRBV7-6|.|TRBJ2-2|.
TGTGCCAGCAGCCCCCTCTACCCCTTGGCGCGGGGGCCGAACACCGGGGAGCTGTTTTTT
CASSPLYPLARGPNTGELFF
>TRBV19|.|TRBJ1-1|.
TGTGCCAGTAGTGCAGGACTCTGGCGGGGTGAAGCTTTCTTT
CASSAGLWRGEAFF
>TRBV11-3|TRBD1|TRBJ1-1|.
TGTGCCAGCAGCTTATCGACAGGGGGACGGACTGAAGCTTTCTTT
CASSLSTGGRTEAFF
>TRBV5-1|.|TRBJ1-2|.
TGCGCCCCAATTAGTACGTCTACAGGGTGCCCCTATGGCTACACCTTC
CAPISTSTGCPYGYTF
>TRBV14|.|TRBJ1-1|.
TGTGCCAGCAGCACCCGCCCCGGTGGAGGCACTGAAGCTTTCTTT
CASSTRPGGGTEAFF
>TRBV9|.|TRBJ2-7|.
TGTGCCAGCAGCGAGGGGCAGAGTCCCTACGAGCAGTACTTC
CASSEGQSPYEQYF
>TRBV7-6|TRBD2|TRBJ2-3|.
TGTGCCAGCCGACGTTCGGGAGGTGGCACAGATACGCAGTATTTT
CASRRSGGGTDTQYF
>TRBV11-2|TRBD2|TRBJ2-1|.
TGTGCCGGCAGCCCTGCCCGGGGTCTAGCGGGAGGGAATGAGCAGTTCTTC
CAGSPARGLAGGNEQFF
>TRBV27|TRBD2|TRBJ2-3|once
TGTGCCAGCAGTAGCGGGAGGGTCACAGATACGCAGTATTTT
CASSSGRVTDTQYF
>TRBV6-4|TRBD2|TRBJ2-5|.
TGTGCCAGCAGTGAGGGGACTAGCGGGGACCAGACCCAGTACTTC
CASSEGTSGDQTQYF
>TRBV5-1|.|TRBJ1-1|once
TGCGCCAGCAGCTTGGAGGGACAGAACACTGAAGCTTTCTTT
CASSLEGQNTEAFF
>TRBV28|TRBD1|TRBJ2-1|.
TGTGCCAGCAGCTTACCGGGACAGGGGTACAATGAGCAGTTCTTC
CASSLPGQGYNEQFF
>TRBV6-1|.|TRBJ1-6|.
TGTGCCAGCAGTGAAGTTCTTACAGGGTCCTATAATTCACCCCTCCACTTT
CASSEVLTGSYNSPLHF
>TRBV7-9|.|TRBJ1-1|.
TGTGCCAGCAGCTTACCCTCGCAGGGGTCGAACACTGAAGCTTTCTTT
CASSLPSQGSNTEAFF
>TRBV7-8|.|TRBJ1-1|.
TGTGCCAGCAGCCCATTCCTTTCCCCAGGGTCCAGGAACACTGAAGCTTTCTTT
CASSPFLSPGSRNTEAFF
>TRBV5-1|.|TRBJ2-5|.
TGCGCCAGCAGCTTGCCCGAAGAGACCCAGTACTTC
CASSLPEETQYF
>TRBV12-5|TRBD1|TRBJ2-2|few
TGTGCTAGTGGTACGGGACAGGGTGATTCCGGGGAGCTGTTTTTT
CASGTGQGDSGELFF
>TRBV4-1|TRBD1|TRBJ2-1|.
TGCGCCAGCAGCCAGGACAGGGGAGGAACCTTGGAACCGGGGCAGTTCTTC
CASSQDRGGTLEPGQFF
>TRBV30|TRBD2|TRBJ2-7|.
TGTGCCTGGAGTGTCTCGGGGGGGAGCTCCTACGAGCAGTACTTC
CAWSVSGGSSYEQYF
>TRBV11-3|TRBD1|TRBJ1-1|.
TGTGCCAGCAGCTCAACAGGGGTTCAAGCTTTCTTT
CASSSTGVQAFF
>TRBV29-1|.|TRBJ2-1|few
TGCAGCGCGTGGACTATAAGAAACCCAGGTGAGCAGTTCTTC
CSAWTIRNPGEQFF
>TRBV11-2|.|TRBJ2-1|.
TGTGCCAGCAGCTTCCCCCAAAGCGGAGAGGAGATCTACAATGAGCAGTTCTTC
CASSFPQSGEEIYNEQFF
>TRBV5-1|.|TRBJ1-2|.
TGCGCCAGCAGCCCTCCGATTACGAGCAACAACTATGGCTACACCTTC
CASSPPITSNNYGYTF
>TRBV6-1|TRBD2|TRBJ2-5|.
TGTGCCAGCGTGCAGCGGGGGTACCAAGAGACCCAGTACTTC
CASVQRGYQETQYF
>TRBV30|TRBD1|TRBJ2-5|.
TGTGCCTGGAGTGTGGGGACAGGGTTCGCCGGGACCCAGTACTTC
CAWSVGTGFAGTQYF
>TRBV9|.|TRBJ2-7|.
TGTGCCAGCAGCGTAGTTTCAGGGAACGAGCAGTACTTC
CASSVVSGNEQYF
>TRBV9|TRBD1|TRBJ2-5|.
TGTGCCAGCACCCCCCTTGAGGGGGCAGGAGAGACCCAGTACTTC
CASTPLEGAGETQYF
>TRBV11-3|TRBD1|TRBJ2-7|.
TGTGCCAGCAGCCACGGACAGGCCCCTTACGAGCAGTACTTC
CASSHGQAPYEQYF
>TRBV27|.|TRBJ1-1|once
TGTGCCAGCAGTATGGGAACAGGGTACGGCACTGAAGCTTTCTTT
CASSMGTGYGTEAFF
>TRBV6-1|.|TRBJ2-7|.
TGTGCCAGCAGTGAAGCTTACCAATTCAAGGAGTACGAGCAGTACTTC
CASSEAYQFKEYEQYF
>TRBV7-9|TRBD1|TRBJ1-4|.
TGTGCCAGCAGCTTAGGGGCAGGGGGAGAAAAACTGTTTTTT
CASSLGAGGEKLFF
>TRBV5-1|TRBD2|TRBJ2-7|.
TGCGCCAGCAGCTTGTTAGGACTAGCGGGAGTAGGTGAGCAGTACTTC
CASSLLGLAGVGEQYF
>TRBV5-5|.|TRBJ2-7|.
TGTGCCAGCAGCTTGCTCCAGTACGGGGGATACGAGCAGTACTTC
CASSLLQYGGYEQYF
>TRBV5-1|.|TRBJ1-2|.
TGCGCCAGCAGCTTTACAGGAGCCAACTATGGCTACACCTTC
CASSFTGANYGYTF
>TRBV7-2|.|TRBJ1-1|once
TGTGCCAGCAGCATCAACAGGAACACTGAAGCTTTCTTT
CASSINRNTEAFF
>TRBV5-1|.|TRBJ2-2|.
TGCGCCAGCAGCTTGGAATGGCAGCTAGGGGACGGGGAGCTGTTTTTT
CASSLEWQLGDGELFF
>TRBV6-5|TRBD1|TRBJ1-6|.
TGTGCCACCGAGCCGGACAGGGGGCGTAATTCACCCCTCCACTTT
CATEPDRGRNSPLHF
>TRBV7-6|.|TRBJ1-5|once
TGTGCCAGCAGCTTAGCGTACAGGGTGAATCAGCCCCAGCATTTT
CASSLAYRVNQPQHF